The 25 T cell receptor beta chains given below trace back to one sample, sequenced in a study of blood T cell repertoires in COVID-19. Generated by immunoSEQ multiplex PCR, the TCRdb table keeps only in-frame clones and is missing some. The sample yields tens of thousands of clones, about 90% seen once. Sequencing was performed on peripheral blood. Every receptor here comes from a man aged 45-65 years with COVID-19, enrolled during active disease.

V usage is TRBV4-2 and J usage is TRBJ2-3; possible D gene TRBD1, 8 bases. Germline loops: CDR1 LGHNA, CDR2 YNFKEQ. The ends were cut back, 2 bases at V and 8 bases at J, with 20 bases in the middle. There are 16 residues in the CDR3. This CDR3 reads CASSQKGQGGGPTQYF. CDR3 in DNA: TGTGCCAGCAGCCAAAAAGGACAGGGAGGGGGCCCTACGCAGTATTTT.

This clone was observed a single time. This chain uses TRBV7-9 with TRBJ1-1, with 7 nucleotides matching TRBD1. The CDR3 runs to 15 residues. Germline loops: CDR1 SEHNR, CDR2 FQNEAQ (reference sequence). The V segment lost 2 bases and the J segment 4 bases; nucleotides outside the gene matches: 7. Written as DNA, the CDR3 is TGTGCCAGCAGCTTATCTGTGGCAGGGGGCACTGAAGCTTTCTTT. Translation: CASSLSVAGGTEAFF. Full variable domain (outside the CDR3, taken from reference TRBV7-9 and TRBJ1-1): DTGVSQNPRHKITKRGQNVTFRCDPISEHNRLYWYRQTLGQGPEFLTYFQNEAQLEKSRLLSDRFSAERPKGSFSTLEIQRTEQGDSAMYLCASSLSVAGGTEAFFGQGTRLTVV.

J is TRBJ1-6 and V is TRBV11-2; TRBD1 matches at 10 bases. CDR3 length equals 16 residues. CDR1 is SGHAT, CDR2 FQNNGV, per germline. Trimming took 3 bases from V and 5 from J; bases not matched to a gene: 4. CDR3 residues: CASSFGTGANNSPLHF. In DNA form, the CDR3 reads TGTGCCAGCAGCTTTGGGACAGGGGCTAATAATTCACCCCTCCACTTT.

The chain employs TRBV11-2 and TRBJ2-2; 15 bases match TRBD2. V shed 5 bases and J 5 bases; nucleotides not matched to a gene: 3. From germline, CDR1 is SGHAT and CDR2 FQNNGV. The CDR3 consists of 16 residues. CDR3 sequence: CASSGLAGGSTGELFF. DNA of the CDR3: TGTGCCAGCAGCGGACTAGCGGGAGGGTCTACCGGGGAGCTGTTTTTT.

This CDR3 reads CASSSDRTGNTIYF. The DNA for the CDR3 is TGTGCCAGCAGTTCTGACAGGACTGGAAACACCATATATTTT. This chain connects TRBV6-5 to TRBJ1-3; possibly TRBD1 for D (6 bases). The V end lost 4 bases, the J end lost 2 bases, and 9 bases lay between the germline ends. Germline V lookup: CDR1 MNHEY, CDR2 SVGAGI. The CDR3 is 14 amino acids.

The V gene is TRBV19, the J gene TRBJ1-1; D is unclear. Germline loops: CDR1 LNHDA, CDR2 SQIVND (reference sequence). V lost 0 bases and J lost 7, with 9 bases in between. The CDR3 covers 13 residues. CDR3 region: CASSIERVREAFF. The CDR3 region has the DNA TGTGCCAGTAGTATAGAGAGAGTCCGTGAAGCTTTCTTT.

V usage is TRBV4-2 and J usage is TRBJ2-1; 10 bases line up with TRBD2. The CDR3 extends over 16 amino acids. Germline lookup yields CDR1 LGHNA and CDR2 YNFKEQ. J was trimmed by 6 bases and V by 2 bases; bases with no gene match: 7. As DNA, the CDR3 is TGTGCCAGCAGCCAACTTAGCGGGAGGTCAGGCAATGAGCAGTTCTTC. This sequence encodes CASSQLSGRSGNEQFF.

V gene TRBV18 combines with J gene TRBJ1-2, with no clear D. This CDR3 is 14 amino acids long. Germline V CDR1 and CDR2: KGHSH, LQKENI. V was shortened by 2 bases and J by 8 bases, with 15 bases between the two germline ends. As DNA, the CDR3 is TGTGCCAGCTCACCAGGAGATCTCCCGATCGGCTACACCTTC. Encoded protein: CASSPGDLPIGYTF.

J is TRBJ1-4 and V is TRBV19; the D gene is possibly TRBD1 (5 bases). CDR3 length: 13 amino acids. With 5 bases removed from V and 8 bases from J, the gap between germline ends came to 12 bases. Germline CDR1 reads LNHDA; CDR2 reads SQIVND (reference sequence). CDR3 amino acids: CASSGGGEEKLFF. CDR3 in DNA: TGTGCCAGTAGTGGGGGAGGGGAAGAAAAACTGTTTTTT.

This rearrangement joins TRBV6-5 to TRBJ1-2, with D tentatively TRBD1 (6 bases). Germline lookup yields CDR1 MNHEY and CDR2 SVGAGI. The CDR3 contains 14 residues. V lost 7 bases to trimming and J lost 0 bases, with 12 bases between them. This CDR3 reads CASKGGAANYGYTF. CDR3 bases: TGTGCCAGCAAAGGGGGGGCGGCTAACTATGGCTACACCTTC.

The CDR3 region has the DNA TGTGCCAGCAGCTTTTGGGGGGATACAGATACGCAGTATTTT. Translation: CASSFWGDTDTQYF. The rearrangement links TRBV11-3 to TRBJ2-3; D is perhaps TRBD2 (6 bases). CDR1 SGHNT and CDR2 YENEEA come from the germline V gene. The CDR3 is made up of 14 amino acids. V was clipped by 3 bases and J by 3 bases, with 10 bases between them.

This chain joins TRBV2 and TRBJ2-1, with D possibly TRBD2 on 6 matching bases. CDR3 length equals 15 residues. The germline V gene encodes CDR1 SNHLY and CDR2 FYNNEI. V lost 6 bases and J lost 3, with 15 bases in between. CDR3 loop: CASRIKGLLYNEQFF. The CDR3 DNA is TGTGCCAGCAGGATAAAGGGACTTCTCTACAATGAGCAGTTCTTC.

CDR3 protein: CAWSVGDRDVEQYF. In DNA form, the CDR3 reads TGTGCCTGGAGTGTTGGAGACAGGGATGTAGAGCAGTACTTC. The chain carries TRBV30 and TRBJ2-7, with 7 bases that match TRBD1. Germline trimming cut 0 bases from V and 7 bases from J; bases unmatched to any gene: 9. The CDR3 has 14 amino acids. In germline, CDR1 is GTSNPN, CDR2 SVGIG (reference sequence).

Turning to this clone: The junction does not match germline at one end; this may be a read error. This chain links TRBV18 with TRBJ1-3; the D gene is possibly TRBD1 (5 bases). Germline assignment: CDR1 KGHSH and CDR2 LQKENI. The CDR3 loop spans 14 amino acids. The CDR3 DNA follows: TGTGCCAGCTCACCTGCAGGGTCTGGGAACACCATATATTTT. This sequence encodes CASSPAGSGNTIYF.

This clone has only one observation. The chain carries TRBV7-8 and TRBJ2-1; 9 nucleotides line up with TRBD2. This CDR3 has 16 residues. The germline V gene has CDR1 SGHVS and CDR2 FQNEAQ. With 5 bases clipped from V and 3 bases from J, the junction kept 8 bases outside the gene matches. The CDR3 coding sequence is TGTGCCAGCAGCACTAGTCTAGCGGGGAGCTACAATGAGCAGTTCTTC. Translated: CASSTSLAGSYNEQFF. The whole variable domain, remainder taken from reference TRBV7-8 and TRBJ2-1, is GAGVSQSPRYKVAKRGQDVALRCDPISGHVSLFWYQQALGQGPEFLTYFQNEAQLDKSGLPSDRFFAERPEGSVSTLKIQRTQQEDSAVYLCASSTSLAGSYNEQFFGPGTRLTVL.

The V and J genes are TRBV5-1 and TRBJ1-2; TRBD1 aligns across 9 bases. Trimming cost V 4 bases and J 3 bases; bases outside gene matches: 4. This CDR3 region has 14 residues. Germline CDR1 reads SGHRS; CDR2 reads YFSETQ. The DNA for the CDR3 is TGCGCCAGCAGCCCAGGGGACAGGGACTATGGCTACACCTTC. The encoded protein is CASSPGDRDYGYTF.

The chain is built from TRBV5-1 and TRBJ2-2; TRBD1 aligns across 10 bases. Trimming at V came to 4 bases and at J to 5 bases, leaving 5 bases not matched to a gene. The CDR3 contains 15 residues. Germline V CDR1 and CDR2: SGHRS, YFSETQ. This CDR3 is CASSPAGQGTGELFF. The CDR3 DNA reads as TGCGCCAGCAGCCCGGCGGGACAGGGGACCGGGGAGCTGTTTTTT.

This clone was counted between two and nine times. This rearrangement joins TRBV6-6 to TRBJ2-5; 10 nucleotides match TRBD1. The CDR3 sequence is 16 residues long. V lost 4 bases, J lost 2 bases, and 7 bases stayed unmatched. Per the germline V gene, CDR1 is MNHNY and CDR2 is SVGAGI (reference sequence). The CDR3 reads CASSSKDRGAQETQYF. The CDR3 bases are TGTGCCAGCAGTTCAAAGGACAGGGGGGCACAAGAGACCCAGTACTTC.

This clone has just one count. The V gene is TRBV4-3, the J gene TRBJ2-2; 11 bases fit TRBD2. There are 17 residues in the CDR3. Germline V gives CDR1 LGHNA, CDR2 YSLEER. Trimming removed 4 bases from V and 3 bases from J; junction bases left unmatched: 7. The DNA for the CDR3 is TGCGCCAGCAGCCTCCGGGGACTAGCGGATTACACCGGGGAGCTGTTTTTT. This codes for CASSLRGLADYTGELFF.

The rearrangement joins TRBV5-1 to TRBJ2-2, with TRBD2 matching over 8 bases. The junction had 5 bases not matched to a gene; V was cut back by 5 bases and J by 2 bases. The CDR3 extends over 15 amino acids. The germline V gene encodes CDR1 SGHRS and CDR2 YFSETQ. The CDR3 is CASSYLAGNTGELFF. As DNA, the CDR3 is TGCGCCAGCAGTTACTTAGCGGGAAACACCGGGGAGCTGTTTTTT.

The chain carries TRBV11-3 and TRBJ2-3; 7 positions match TRBD1. This CDR3 contains 14 residues. Trimming cost V 5 bases and J 3 bases; bases outside gene matches: 5. Germline CDR1 and CDR2: SGHNT and YENEEA. The CDR3 DNA reads as TGTGCCAGCAGCCCTGGACAGGCTACAGATACGCAGTATTTT. It encodes CASSPGQATDTQYF.

V gene TRBV6-5 combines with J gene TRBJ2-1; D gene uncertain. Germline CDR1 and CDR2: MNHEY and SVGAGI. The germline V and J ends were trimmed by 0 bases and 8 bases, with 11 bases remaining between them. This CDR3 has 14 amino acids. CDR3 in DNA: TGTGCCAGCAGTTACTCGAACCCAGAAGATGAGCAGTTCTTC. Its translation: CASSYSNPEDEQFF.

The chain joins TRBV5-6 to TRBJ1-5; a possible D gene is TRBD1 (5 bases). Germline CDR1 reads SGHDT; CDR2 reads YYEEEE. The CDR3 covers 13 residues. The germline V and J ends were trimmed by 0 bases and 5 bases, with 6 bases remaining between them. The CDR3 DNA reads as TGTGCCAGCAGCTTGGCGGGGGATCAGCCCCAGCATTTT. Amino acid sequence: CASSLAGDQPQHF.

The gene calls are TRBV2 and TRBJ2-5; 7 bases map to TRBD2. V lost 2 bases and J lost 1; bases outside the gene matches: 7. Germline CDR1 is SNHLY and CDR2 is FYNNEI. The length of the CDR3 is 16 residues. CDR3 region: CASSEPGLAAQETQYF. The CDR3 coding sequence is TGTGCCAGCAGTGAACCGGGGCTAGCGGCCCAAGAGACCCAGTACTTC.

V usage is TRBV28 and J usage is TRBJ1-6; possible D gene TRBD1, 6 bases. The CDR3 consists of 13 residues. CDR1 is MDHEN and CDR2 is SYDVKM in the germline V gene. Trimming pared 10 bases from V and 9 bases from J, leaving 16 bases between. For the CDR3, the DNA is TGTGCCACCTTAAGGGGGGAGGGTTCACCCCTCCACTTT. As protein: CATLRGEGSPLHF.